These 21 T cell receptor beta chains came from one sample sequenced in a study of blood T cells in healthy people across ages (dated by TCRdb to the mid-2010s). Library creation used 5' RACE. Sequencing relied on an Illumina HiSeq 2500. A second roughly 6 to 11 cycle PCR used a sample-barcoded 5' primer and a J-beta primer mix. Through fastp at Q25 and MiXCR, TCRdb rebuilt clones from the public reads, retaining in-frame beta chains. Merged by CDR3 protein, the rows form single entries marked with the most common genes and DNA. Present in this sample are about 400,000 distinct CDR3 sequences, approximately 51% of which were seen just once. Around 49% of the sample is taken by the ten largest. Source material: blood. The receptors were gathered from a man aged 55 to 70 in good health.

This clonotype was detected once. The chain uses TRBV11-3 and TRBJ2-1, with 10 bases matching TRBD2. The CDR3 length is 15 residues. CDR1 and CDR2 from the germline V gene are SGHNT and YENEEA. The ends lost 0 bases at V and 6 bases at J; junction bases unmatched: 2. CDR3 protein: CASSLEAGGGNEQFF. The CDR3 DNA is TGTGCCAGCAGCTTAGAAGCGGGGGGGGGCAATGAGCAGTTCTTC.

Worth noting for this clonotype: The junction and the germline gene differ at one end; a read error may be behind it. The rearrangement links TRBV7-2 to TRBJ2-1, with a possible D match to TRBD2 (5 bases). Looked up from germline, CDR1 is SGHTA and CDR2 is FQGNSA. The CDR3 runs 13 residues. The CDR3 DNA sequence: TGTGCCAGCAACCCGGACTCCCACAATGAGCAGTTCTTC. Translating gives CASNPDSHNEQFF.

This clonotype has more than one count but fewer than ten. The chain recombines TRBV20-1 with TRBJ2-7, with 10 bases identical to TRBD1. This CDR3 spans 15 amino acids. V shed 3 bases, J shed 1 base, and the junction held 6 bases outside the gene matches. CDR1 and CDR2 (germline): DFQATT, SNEGSKA (reference sequence). DNA for the CDR3: TGCAGTGCTAGGCCGGGACAGGGGCTTTCCTACGAGCAGTACTTC. It encodes CSARPGQGLSYEQYF.

The chain has TRBV2 and TRBJ2-3; perhaps TRBD1 as D (6 bases). Deletions cut 2 bases from V and 5 bases from J, with 17 bases between. From germline, CDR1 is SNHLY and CDR2 FYNNEI. The CDR3 runs 16 residues. CDR3 loop: CASSEFGQRSLDTQYF. The CDR3 DNA reads TGTGCCAGCAGTGAATTCGGACAGCGCAGCTTAGATACGCAGTATTTT.

The chain is built from TRBV29-1 and TRBJ1-2; TRBD1 might be the D (5 bases). Germline loops: CDR1 SQVTM, CDR2 ANQGSEA. V gave up 1 base and J gave up 8 bases, with 5 bases separating them. This CDR3 region has 10 residues. CDR3 DNA sequence: TGCAGCGTTGAAGGGGGCGGCTACACCTTC. This translates into CSVEGGGYTF.

The chain uses TRBV19 and TRBJ2-5; D is perhaps TRBD2 (6 bases). Germline V gene data show CDR1 as LNHDA and CDR2 as SQIVND (reference sequence). The CDR3 is 14 amino acids. V dropped 6 bases and J dropped 2 bases, with 13 bases sitting between them. DNA for the CDR3: TGTGCCAGTAGACGGACTATCGGGCAAGAGACCCAGTACTTC. This encodes CASRRTIGQETQYF.

This clonotype was seen more than once but under ten times. The rearrangement joins TRBV4-3 to TRBJ2-3, with no clear D. V lost 1 base, J lost 0 bases, and 14 bases lay in between. The CDR3 consists of 17 residues. CDR1 and CDR2 (germline): LGHNA, YSLEER. The CDR3 sequence: CASSQVSSDPSTDTQYF. The DNA of the CDR3 is TGCGCCAGCAGCCAAGTTTCGTCGGACCCTAGCACAGATACGCAGTATTTT.

The rearrangement joins TRBV4-1 to TRBJ2-1; 8 positions agree with TRBD1. After removal of 3 bases from V and 0 bases from J, the junction contained 4 bases not matched to a gene. CDR1 and CDR2 (germline): MGHRA, YSYEKL. CDR3 length: 16 residues. The CDR3 nucleotides read TGCGCCAGCAGCCACGCTGGGACAGGCTCCTACAATGAGCAGTTCTTC. Its translation is CASSHAGTGSYNEQFF.

This clonotype was detected only a few times. A clone one base away is much larger, so this may be a read error. The CDR3 DNA reads TGTGCCAGCAGCTTAGTTGATGAGCAGTACTTC. Translation gives CASSLVDEQYF. The chain couples TRBV7-2 to TRBJ2-7; D not resolved. V was cut by 1 base and J by 7 bases, with 5 bases left in between. The CDR3 covers 11 residues. The V gene's germline CDR1 is SGHTA and CDR2 FQGNSA.

CDR3 region: CASRQTGRETQYF. As DNA, the CDR3 is TGTGCCAGCAGACAGACAGGGCGGGAGACCCAGTACTTC. V usage is TRBV12-3 or TRBV12-4 and J usage is TRBJ2-5; 7 nucleotides line up with TRBD1. The CDR3 has 13 residues. The trim removed 6 bases at V and 5 bases at J, leaving 6 bases unmatched.

The chain links TRBV27 to TRBJ2-1, with 7 positions matching TRBD2. J was trimmed by 9 bases and V by 5 bases; bases with no gene match: 10. The length of the CDR3 is 14 residues. Germline CDR1 and CDR2: MNHEY and SMNVEV (reference sequence). CDR3 nucleotides: TGTGCCAGCAGTGTCCTGACTAGCTCCGTTGAGCAGTTCTTC. It encodes CASSVLTSSVEQFF.

The count of this clonotype is one. This chain links TRBV11-2 with TRBJ1-2, with TRBD1 identical over 8 bases. The J segment lost 4 bases and the V segment lost 5 bases, leaving 6 bases of the junction unmatched. This CDR3 has 14 amino acids. Looked up from germline, CDR1 is SGHAT and CDR2 is FQNNGV. The CDR3 sequence is CASSTGQAAYGYTF. The CDR3 region has the DNA TGTGCCAGCAGCACGGGACAGGCGGCCTATGGCTACACCTTC. The full variable domain, its missing parts supplied by reference TRBV11-2 and TRBJ1-2, is EAGVAQSPRYKIIEKRQSVAFWCNPISGHATLYWYQQILGQGPKLLIQFQNNGVVDDSQLPKDRFSAERLKGVDSTLKIQPAKLEDSAVYLCASSTGQAAYGYTFGSGTRLTVV.

CDR3 sequence: CASSLGPENNEQFF. CDR3 nucleotide sequence: TGTGCCAGCAGCTTAGGCCCTGAAAACAATGAGCAGTTCTTC. The chain carries TRBV7-2 and TRBJ2-1; D is unresolved. The V gene lost 1 base and the J gene lost 5 bases, with 9 bases spanning the gap. In germline, CDR1 is SGHTA, CDR2 FQGNSA. The length of the CDR3 is 14 residues. The full variable domain, with the rest looked up from reference TRBV7-2 and TRBJ2-1, is GAGVSQSPSNKVTEKGKDVELRCDPISGHTALYWYRQSLGQGLEFLIYFQGNSAPDKSGLPSDRFSAERTGGSVSTLTIQRTQQEDSAVYLCASSLGPENNEQFFGPGTRLTVL.

This clonotype was recorded at least ten times. The chain recombines TRBV20-1 with TRBJ2-1; either TRBD1 or TRBD2 may supply D (5 bases each). The CDR3 contains 13 residues. Germline CDR1 reads DFQATT; CDR2 reads SNEGSKA (reference sequence). The V end lost 5 bases, the J end lost 8 bases, and 16 bases lay between the germline ends. DNA of the CDR3: TGCAGTGCTGTTTTGGGTGTGGGGGATGAGCAGTTCTTC. It yields the protein CSAVLGVGDEQFF.

This clonotype appeared many times. V usage is TRBV18 and J usage is TRBJ2-5; D not resolved. V was cut by 8 bases and J by 4 bases, with 8 bases left in between. The CDR3 sequence is 11 residues long. Germline V gives CDR1 KGHSH, CDR2 LQKENI. The CDR3 DNA sequence: TGTGCCAGCAGCCCAGGAGAGACCCAGTACTTC. Encoded protein: CASSPGETQYF.

This chain links TRBV7-3 with TRBJ2-1; possibly TRBD2 for D (5 bases). The germline V and J ends were trimmed by 2 bases and 8 bases, with 13 bases remaining between them. CDR3 length: 14 amino acids. CDR1 and CDR2 from the germline V gene are SGHTA and FQGTGA. CDR3: CASSLWGEGDEQFF. The CDR3 region has the DNA TGTGCCAGCAGCTTATGGGGAGAAGGCGATGAGCAGTTCTTC.

The chain recombines TRBV30 with TRBJ1-2; D possibly corresponds to TRBD1 (5 bases). V dropped 0 bases and J dropped 7 bases, with 12 bases sitting between them. CDR3 length: 13 amino acids. CDR1 is GTSNPN and CDR2 is SVGIG in the germline V gene (reference sequence). CDR3 in amino acids: CAWSVPGRFGYTF. DNA of the CDR3: TGTGCCTGGAGTGTACCGGGGCGGTTTGGCTACACCTTC.

J is TRBJ2-7 and V is TRBV12-3 or TRBV12-4; 11 bases are shared with TRBD2. The V gene end was trimmed by 10 bases and the J gene end by 2 bases; junction bases not matched to a gene: 13. CDR3 size: 16 residues. CDR3 bases: TGTGCCATCGCTCTCACGACTAGCGGGGTCACCTACGAGCAGTACTTC. Amino acids: CAIALTTSGVTYEQYF.

V and J are TRBV5-1 and TRBJ2-1, with D tentatively TRBD2 (6 bases). V was shortened by 0 bases and J by 7 bases, with 11 bases between the two germline ends. The CDR3 runs 14 residues. In germline, CDR1 is SGHRS, CDR2 YFSETQ. In nucleotides, the CDR3 is TGCGCCAGCAGCTTGGTTCTAGCGACTAATGAGCAGTTCTTC. Its protein is CASSLVLATNEQFF.

This chain joins TRBV20-1 and TRBJ1-6; the match to TRBD1 covers 8 bases. The V gene's germline CDR1 is DFQATT and CDR2 SNEGSKA (reference sequence). The length of the CDR3 is 15 residues. The V and J ends lost 3 bases and 6 bases, in that order; junction bases with no gene match: 7. The CDR3 region is CSASEMGQVNSPLHF. For the CDR3, the DNA is TGCAGTGCTAGTGAGATGGGACAGGTTAATTCACCCCTCCACTTT.

This chain connects TRBV5-6 to TRBJ1-1; the match to TRBD1 covers 10 bases. The CDR3 sequence is 14 residues long. Germline assignment: CDR1 SGHDT and CDR2 YYEEEE. The J segment lost 8 bases and the V segment lost 2 bases, leaving 6 bases of the junction unmatched. Here the CDR3 reads CASSFPTGGREAFF. CDR3 bases: TGTGCCAGCAGCTTTCCGACAGGGGGCAGAGAAGCTTTCTTT.